This entry is about one TCR beta chain. This clone came up a few times. Its antigen is not yet known. Per-base quality was not reported, and no clone a single base away is much larger than it. This sample stems from a study of cytotoxic CD8 clonotypes in ibrutinib-treated CLL (dated by TCRdb to the early 2020s). As for the study more broadly: The cohort was composed of approximately 11 relapsed/refractory and fewer than 16 treatment-naive patients; IGHV unmutated status was identified in 17 patients. Cryopreserved peripheral blood mononuclear cells were obtained prior to treatment, at the time of response, and at either disease progression or sustained remission. Longitudinal samples were available for about 30% of the 86 trial participants. Responses were partial in around 24 patients and complete in 2; after median about 68 months follow-up, some 14 stayed in remission and about twelve progressed. Samples at response were collected after a median of approximately twelve months of treatment, with a range of about 6 to 36 months. On average, each sample yielded 255,043 productive templates and about 100,000 productive rearrangements.

Broader findings and caveats from the paper: An increase in clonality was observed at ibrutinib response, with clonality remaining stable during sustained remission and falling back toward baseline at progression. Public clonotypes were found to be uncommon and were observed to contract or remain stable during treatment; the increase in clonality was shown to reflect expansion of private clonotypes at ibrutinib response. Sustained-remission and progressing patients did not have matched sampling times, and lymph node repertoires were not examined. Baseline clonality was found to be higher than that of age-matched healthy donors and was strongly correlated with circulating CD8+ T-cell counts.

A MiSeq instrument was used for deep resolution sequencing, which targeted depths ranging from 1 in 1 million up to 1 in 200,000 T cells, with coverage averaging 10x for each clonotype. TCR beta libraries were generated with the immunoSEQ hsTCRB Kit. The study's own analysis went as follows. ImmunoSEQ Data Assistant and ImmunoSEQ Analyzer were used for data analysis, and V, D and J genes were assigned according to IMGT definitions. Clonality, which ranges from 0 to 1, was calculated by subtracting the normalized Shannon entropy of productive rearrangement frequencies from one. Public clonotype analysis was restricted to overrepresented clonotypes comprising at least 0.05% of each patient's repertoire. Roughly 12 age-matched healthy donor repertoires from immuneACCESS were used as controls for clonality. In TCRdb, the immuneACCESS table is reduced to in-frame sequences with V and J assigned. These tables do not hold every clone; where another copy was compared, an unresolved V gene accounts for under half, and the others remain unexplained. V and J calls and clone size are given by that table; D and trimming were obtained from the DNA. The sample contains about 15,000 clones, 81% of them found a single time. 17% of the sample lies in the top ten.

For TCR beta library preparation, 1.5 to 2.5 micrograms of genomic DNA was extracted from cryopreserved PBMCs. Longitudinal blood samples from CLL patients on ibrutinib monotherapy underwent high-throughput TCR beta sequencing. The patients took part in an open-label, single-center phase 2 trial of ibrutinib monotherapy. Spanning cysteine to phenylalanine, the CDR3 consists of 15 amino acids. Of all the DNA, just the CDR3 is kept, 45 bases in frame from base 1. The germline V and J ends show losses of 0 bases and 5 bases respectively, and no gene match explains 5 bases of the junction. The germline V gene provides CDR1 KGHSH and CDR2 LQKENI.

This TCR was sampled from a human donor with chronic lymphocytic leukemia. The chain joins TRBV18 to TRBJ2-7; TRBD2 matches 9 bases in the middle. Material: PBMCs, obtained before ibrutinib treatment. The nucleotide sequence reads as follows: TGTGCCAGCTCACCACCTAGCGGGAGTACCCACGAGCAGTACTTC. Translated, it reads CASSPPSGSTHEQYF.